This TCR beta chain was obtained from a study of breast tumors, draining lymph nodes, adjacent tissues. TCRdb itself ran the multiplex PCR reads through MiXCR, one entry per CDR3 protein. This table holds roughly 80,000 distinct CDR3 sequences, roughly 19% found once. The lymph nodes were axillary draining lymph nodes from breast cancer patients. This CDR3 contains 13 residues. In germline, CDR1 is KGHSH, CDR2 LQKENI. Trimming removed 4 bases from V and 5 bases from J, with 10 bases in between. Study-level points and caveats: Tumors had less TCR diversity than lymph nodes, more than nontumor tissue. Compared with basal-like, luminal-like tumors shared significantly more repertoire with nontumor tissue. Data fit most tumor T cells coming from lymph node, expanding in tumor. The lymph node origin of tumor T cells was framed as consistent with a hypothesis, not demonstrated.

This clonotype was detected a few times. The antigen remains unidentified. V gene TRBV18 combines with J gene TRBJ2-3, with D possibly matching TRBD1 (6 bases). Sequenced input: axillary lymph node tissue. The source of this sequence is a female donor with breast cancer. Some clones in this sample may be carry-over from other donors' samples. The CDR3 coding sequence is TGTGCCAGCTCACTTTACAGGGAAGATACGCAGTATTTT. Amino acids: CASSLYREDTQYF.